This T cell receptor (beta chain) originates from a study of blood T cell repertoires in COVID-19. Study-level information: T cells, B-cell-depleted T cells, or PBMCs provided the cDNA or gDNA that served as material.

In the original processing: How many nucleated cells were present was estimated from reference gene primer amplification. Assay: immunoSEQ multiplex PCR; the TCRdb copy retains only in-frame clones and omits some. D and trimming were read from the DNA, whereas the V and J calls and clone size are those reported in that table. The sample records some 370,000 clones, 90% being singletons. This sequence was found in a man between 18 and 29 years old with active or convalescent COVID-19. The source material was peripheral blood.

The CDR3 region is CASSLPGRGVPFPGEQFF. CDR3 DNA: TGTGCCAGCAGCTTACCGGGGAGGGGGGTCCCCTTTCCCGGTGAGCAGTTCTTC. The chain couples TRBV7-6 to TRBJ2-1; D may be TRBD2 (7 bases). Per germline, CDR1 SGHVS and CDR2 FNYEAQ. The CDR3 is 18 residues long. V lost 2 bases and J 9 bases, leaving 26 bases between the germline ends.